Listed below are T cell receptor beta chains from one sample, sequenced in a study of preoperative IRX-2 immunotherapy in early breast cancer. The data were produced by immunoSEQ multiplex PCR, yet TCRdb's version contains in-frame clones alone and is incomplete. The sample carries over 30,000 clones, approximately 89% recorded once. This material consisted of tumor tissue, taken after IRX-2 immunotherapy. The source of these receptors is a human donor with breast cancer. Both conserved end residues are trimmed from each CDR3. Fields, in order: J gene, V gene, CDR3 protein.

TRBJ2-5 | TRBV29-1 | SALQSQETQY
TRBJ1-2 | TRBV6-8 | ASSGDAGSGYGYT
TRBJ2-6 | TRBV11-3 | ASSLGASGANVLT
TRBJ1-4 | TRBV15 | ATSRDRGTEKLF
TRBJ1-3 | TRBV19 | ASTPSGGNTIY
TRBJ2-3 | TRBV6-8 | ASKRDGTDTQY
TRBJ1-1 | TRBV11-1 | ASSFYRGADTEAF
TRBJ1-4 | TRBV6-8 | ASSYSTLDVERIQF
TRBJ2-7 | TRBV7-6 | ASSARLADSYEQY
TRBJ1-1 | TRBV5-1 | ASNPGGEGYTEAF
TRBJ1-4 | TRBV6-8 | ASSVGVMATTNEKLF
TRBJ2-3 | TRBV30 | AWSVPSSYGTDTQY
TRBJ2-3 | TRBV29-1 | SVEKVTSGVQY
TRBJ1-4 | TRBV19 | ASSDRWQGVSTNEKLF
TRBJ1-6 | TRBV19 | ASTLDGGSNSPLH
TRBJ1-1 | TRBV28 | ASSSTTGGHTEAF
TRBJ2-5 | TRBV5-1 | ASSPMTLRAAQETQY
TRBJ1-5 | TRBV12-2 | ARKTGKSNQPQH
TRBJ1-1 | TRBV11-3 | ASSPTGTSNTEAF
TRBJ1-2 | TRBV10-2 | ASSERGANYGYT
TRBJ1-3 | TRBV5-1 | ASMAGTHSGNTIY
TRBJ2-2 | TRBV7-1 | ASTTAGVATGELF
TRBJ1-4 | TRBV28 | ASSKRQGIEKLF
TRBJ2-2 | TRBV11-3 | ASSWTENTGELF
TRBJ1-4 | TRBV18 | ASSPPIGAATNEKLF
TRBJ1-3 | TRBV18 | ASSPRGTASGNTIY
TRBJ1-3 | TRBV11-1 | ASSERQAISGNTIY
TRBJ2-1 | TRBV12-5 | ASTMPGTGSNEQF
TRBJ1-3 | TRBV28 | ASSSTGVSGNTIY
TRBJ2-2 | TRBV5-8 | ASSLRQAGELF
TRBJ2-7 | TRBV5-8 | ASSLTPANEQY
TRBJ1-4 | TRBV19 | ASSIEPGRRTEKLF
TRBJ1-4 | TRBV11-3 | ASSPGSLDEKLF
TRBJ2-3 | TRBV11-3 | ASSSQLGTSTDTQY
TRBJ1-6 | TRBV6-8 | ASSYGGRSYNSPLH
TRBJ1-6 | TRBV12-5 | ASGGERGDSPLH
TRBJ2-1 | TRBV6-8 | AISGGQFYNEQF
TRBJ2-7 | TRBV7-4 | ASSSLAGSYEQY
TRBJ2-3 | TRBV7-7 | ASSFRGRYTDTQY
TRBJ2-1 | TRBV23-1 | ASLWTSGMGDEQF
TRBJ1-2 | TRBV6-8 | ASSGYLQSTYGYT
TRBJ2-5 | TRBV6-8 | ASSTLKGAGLETQY
TRBJ2-5 | TRBV30 | ARTIAGGLQETQY
TRBJ1-2 | TRBV18 | ASSPQGAVDYGYT